This T cell receptor beta chain was captured by sequencing in a study of cytomegalovirus exposure and HLA in healthy donors. Study findings and constraints: In an earlier analysis, in some 540 donors, most V segments appeared productive either ~90% or ~30% of the time.

13 Jbeta primers and 60 Vbeta primers were used for the PCR. Sequencing was performed with immunoSEQ multiplex PCR; in TCRdb, only in-frame clones are kept and a portion is missing. The sample includes around 94,000 clones, around four fifths of them seen just once. About this clone itself: The antigen remains undetermined.

Sequenced material: PBMCs. The sequence was obtained from a man aged 40-49 years in good health and CMV-seronegative.

The CDR3 bases are TGTGCCAGCAGCATTCTGACAGGGGCTGGAAACACCATATATTTT. Translation gives CASSILTGAGNTIYF. The chain recombines TRBV11-2 with TRBJ1-3, with TRBD1 matching over 8 bases. CDR3 size: 15 residues. CDR1 and CDR2 (germline): SGHAT, FQNNGV. Losses at the gene ends were 5 bases for V and 2 bases for J; bases not matched to a gene: 5.